This T cell receptor (beta chain) was obtained from a study of lung T cells in sarcoidosis with Löfgren's syndrome. General observations from the study: TRAV12-1 and TRBV2 were reportedly most expanded in Löfgren's patients.

Germline CDR1 MDHEN, CDR2 SYDVKM. The CDR3 is 12 amino acids. V lost 6 bases, J lost 14 bases, and 12 bases stayed unmatched. TCRdb reprocessed the reads with MiXCR, giving one entry per CDR3 protein. In the table there are about 63,000 distinct CDR3 sequences, around 21% of which are singletons. In this sample, this clonotype turned up many times. Antigen specificity is unknown. The chain joins TRBV28 to TRBJ1-1; TRBD1 aligns across 7 bases. The sequencing sample was made of CD4+ T cells from PBMCs. This TCR derives from a human donor with sarcoidosis (Löfgren's syndrome or another form), or a control subject (not recorded which). CDR3 in amino acids: CASSPRQGRFFF. DNA of the CDR3: TGTGCCAGCAGCCCTCGACAGGGTAGGTTCTTCTTT.